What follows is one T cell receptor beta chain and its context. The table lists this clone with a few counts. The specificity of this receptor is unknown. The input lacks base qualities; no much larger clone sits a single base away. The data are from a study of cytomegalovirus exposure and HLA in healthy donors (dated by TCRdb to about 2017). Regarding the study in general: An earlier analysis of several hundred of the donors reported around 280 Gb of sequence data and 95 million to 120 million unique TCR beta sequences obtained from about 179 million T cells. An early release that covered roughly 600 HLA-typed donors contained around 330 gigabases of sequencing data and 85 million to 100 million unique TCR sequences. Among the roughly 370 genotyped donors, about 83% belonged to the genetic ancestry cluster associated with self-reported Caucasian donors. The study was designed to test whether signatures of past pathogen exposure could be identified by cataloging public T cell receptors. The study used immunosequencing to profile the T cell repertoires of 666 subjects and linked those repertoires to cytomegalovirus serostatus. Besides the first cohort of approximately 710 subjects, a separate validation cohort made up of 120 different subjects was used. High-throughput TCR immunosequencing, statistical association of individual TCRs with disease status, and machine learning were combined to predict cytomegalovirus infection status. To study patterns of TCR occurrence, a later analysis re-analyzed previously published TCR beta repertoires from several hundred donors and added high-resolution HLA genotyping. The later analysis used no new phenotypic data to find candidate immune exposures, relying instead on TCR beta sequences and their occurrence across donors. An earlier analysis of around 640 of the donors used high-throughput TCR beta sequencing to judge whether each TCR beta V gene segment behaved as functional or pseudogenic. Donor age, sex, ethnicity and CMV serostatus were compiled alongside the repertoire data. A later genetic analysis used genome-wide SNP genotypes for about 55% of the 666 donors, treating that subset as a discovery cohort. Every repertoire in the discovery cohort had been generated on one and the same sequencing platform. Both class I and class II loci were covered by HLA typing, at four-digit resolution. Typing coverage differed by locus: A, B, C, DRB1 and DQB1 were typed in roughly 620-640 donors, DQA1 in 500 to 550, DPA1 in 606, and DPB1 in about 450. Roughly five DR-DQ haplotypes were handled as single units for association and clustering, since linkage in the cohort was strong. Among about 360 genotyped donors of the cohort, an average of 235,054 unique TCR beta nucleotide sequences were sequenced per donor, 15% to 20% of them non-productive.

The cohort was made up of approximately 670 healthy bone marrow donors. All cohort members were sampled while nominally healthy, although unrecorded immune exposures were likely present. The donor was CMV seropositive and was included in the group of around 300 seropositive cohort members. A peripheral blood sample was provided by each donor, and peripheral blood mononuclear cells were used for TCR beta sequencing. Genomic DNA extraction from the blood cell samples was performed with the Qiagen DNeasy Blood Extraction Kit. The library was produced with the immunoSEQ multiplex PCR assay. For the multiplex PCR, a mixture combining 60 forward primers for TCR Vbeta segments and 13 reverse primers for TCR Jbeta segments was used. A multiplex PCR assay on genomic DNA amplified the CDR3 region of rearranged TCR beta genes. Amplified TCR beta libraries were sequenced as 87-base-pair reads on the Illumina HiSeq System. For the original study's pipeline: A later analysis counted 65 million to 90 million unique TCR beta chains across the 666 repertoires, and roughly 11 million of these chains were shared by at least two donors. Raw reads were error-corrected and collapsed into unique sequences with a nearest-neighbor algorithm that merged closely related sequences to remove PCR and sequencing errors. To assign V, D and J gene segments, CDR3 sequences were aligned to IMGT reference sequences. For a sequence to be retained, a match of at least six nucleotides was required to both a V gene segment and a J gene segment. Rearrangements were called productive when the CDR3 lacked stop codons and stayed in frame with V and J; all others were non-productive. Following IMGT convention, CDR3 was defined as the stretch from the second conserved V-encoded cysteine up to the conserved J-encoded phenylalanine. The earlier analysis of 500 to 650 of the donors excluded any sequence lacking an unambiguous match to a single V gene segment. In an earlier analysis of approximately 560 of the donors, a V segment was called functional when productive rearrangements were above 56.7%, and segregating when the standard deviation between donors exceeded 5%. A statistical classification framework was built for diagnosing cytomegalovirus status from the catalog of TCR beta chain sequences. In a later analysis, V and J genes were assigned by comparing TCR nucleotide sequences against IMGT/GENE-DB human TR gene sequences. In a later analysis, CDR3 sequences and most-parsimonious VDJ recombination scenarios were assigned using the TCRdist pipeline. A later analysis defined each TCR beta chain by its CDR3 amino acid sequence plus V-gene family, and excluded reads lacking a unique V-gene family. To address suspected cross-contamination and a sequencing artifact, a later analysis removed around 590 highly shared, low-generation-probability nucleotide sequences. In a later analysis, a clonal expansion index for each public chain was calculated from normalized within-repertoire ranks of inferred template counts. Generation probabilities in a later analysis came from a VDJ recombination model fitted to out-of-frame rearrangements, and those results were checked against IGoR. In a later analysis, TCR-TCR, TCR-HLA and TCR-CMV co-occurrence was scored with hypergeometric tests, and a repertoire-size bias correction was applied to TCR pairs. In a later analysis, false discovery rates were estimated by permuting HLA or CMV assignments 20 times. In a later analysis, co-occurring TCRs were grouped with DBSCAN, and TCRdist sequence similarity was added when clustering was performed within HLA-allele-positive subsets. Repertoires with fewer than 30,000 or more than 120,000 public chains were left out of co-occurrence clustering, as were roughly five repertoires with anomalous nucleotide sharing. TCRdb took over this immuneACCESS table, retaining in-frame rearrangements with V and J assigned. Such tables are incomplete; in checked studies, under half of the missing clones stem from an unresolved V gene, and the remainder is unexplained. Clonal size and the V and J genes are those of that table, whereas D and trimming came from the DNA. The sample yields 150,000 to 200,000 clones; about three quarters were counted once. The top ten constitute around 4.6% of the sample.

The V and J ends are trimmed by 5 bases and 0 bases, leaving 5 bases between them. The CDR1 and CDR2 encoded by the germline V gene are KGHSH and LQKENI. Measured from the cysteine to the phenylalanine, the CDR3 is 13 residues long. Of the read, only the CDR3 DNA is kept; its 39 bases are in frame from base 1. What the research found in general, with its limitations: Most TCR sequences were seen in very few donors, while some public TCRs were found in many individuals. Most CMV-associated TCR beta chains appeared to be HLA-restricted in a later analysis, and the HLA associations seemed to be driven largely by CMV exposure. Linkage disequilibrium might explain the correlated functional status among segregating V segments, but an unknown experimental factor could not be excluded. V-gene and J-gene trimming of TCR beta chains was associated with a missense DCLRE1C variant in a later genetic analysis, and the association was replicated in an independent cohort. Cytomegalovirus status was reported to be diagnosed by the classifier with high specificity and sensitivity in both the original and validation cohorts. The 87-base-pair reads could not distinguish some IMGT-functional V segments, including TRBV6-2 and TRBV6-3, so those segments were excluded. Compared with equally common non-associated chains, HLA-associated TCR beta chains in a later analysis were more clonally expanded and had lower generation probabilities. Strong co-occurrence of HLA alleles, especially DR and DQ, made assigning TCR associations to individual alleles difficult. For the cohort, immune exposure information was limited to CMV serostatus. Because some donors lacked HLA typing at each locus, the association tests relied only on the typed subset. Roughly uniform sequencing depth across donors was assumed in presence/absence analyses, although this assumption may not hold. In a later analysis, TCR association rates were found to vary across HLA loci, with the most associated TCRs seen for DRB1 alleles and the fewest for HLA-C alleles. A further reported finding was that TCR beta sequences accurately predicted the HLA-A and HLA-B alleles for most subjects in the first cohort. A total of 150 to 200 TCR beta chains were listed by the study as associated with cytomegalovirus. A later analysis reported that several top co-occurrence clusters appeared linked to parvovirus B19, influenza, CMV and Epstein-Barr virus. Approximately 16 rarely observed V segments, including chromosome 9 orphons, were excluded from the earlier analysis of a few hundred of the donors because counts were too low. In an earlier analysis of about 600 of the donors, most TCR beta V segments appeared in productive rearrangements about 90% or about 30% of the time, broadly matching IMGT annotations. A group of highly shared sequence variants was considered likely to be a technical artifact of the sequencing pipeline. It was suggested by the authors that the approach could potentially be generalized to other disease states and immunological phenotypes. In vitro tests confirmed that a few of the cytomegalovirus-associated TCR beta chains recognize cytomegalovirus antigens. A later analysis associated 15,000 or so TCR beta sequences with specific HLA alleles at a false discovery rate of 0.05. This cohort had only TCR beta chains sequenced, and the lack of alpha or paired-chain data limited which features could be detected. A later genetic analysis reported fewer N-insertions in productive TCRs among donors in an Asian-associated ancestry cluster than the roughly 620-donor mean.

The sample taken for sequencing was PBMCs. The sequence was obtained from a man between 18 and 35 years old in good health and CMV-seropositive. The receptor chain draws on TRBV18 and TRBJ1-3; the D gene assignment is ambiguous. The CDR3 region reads CASSIDSGNTIYF. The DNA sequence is TGTGCCAGCTCAATAGACTCTGGAAACACCATATATTTT.